This T cell receptor (beta chain) is from a study of control samples from healthy donors and cancer patients. V lost 4 bases, J lost 9 bases, and 9 bases lay in between. This CDR3 has 12 residues. Germline loops: CDR1 LGHDT, CDR2 YNNKEL (reference sequence). Profiling relied on immunoSEQ multiplex PCR, and the TCRdb table lists in-frame clones only, not all of them. The sample holds 150,000 to 180,000 clones, approximately 96% seen once. Sequencing input: blood. The chain is built from TRBV3-1 (or the pseudogene TRBV3-2) and TRBJ2-2; TRBD1 or TRBD2 may be the D gene (5 bases each). The TCR sequence derives from a man aged 35-49 years in good health. The CDR3 here is CASSLGPRELFF. CDR3 nucleotides: TGTGCCAGCAGCCTGGGACCCAGGGAGCTGTTTTTT.